This T cell receptor beta chain was obtained from a study of cytomegalovirus exposure and HLA in healthy donors. Study information: From donors who were HLA-typed, an early data release held approximately 80 million unique TCRs.

Of note for this clone: The antigen remains undetermined.

PCR primers comprised 60 Vbeta and 13 Jbeta primers. Assay used: immunoSEQ multiplex PCR; TCRdb lists only in-frame clones, some missing. This table has 95,000 to 150,000 clones, around three quarters appearing once. Notes on the study in general: Across donors, sequencing depth was assumed by presence/absence analyses to be roughly uniform. Reportedly, cytomegalovirus status was diagnosed with high sensitivity and specificity. Generally TCR sequences proved uncommon, though certain public TCRs appeared in numerous donors.

Trimming pared 1 base from V and 3 bases from J, leaving 9 bases between. This CDR3 has 14 residues. The V gene's germline CDR1 is LGHNA and CDR2 YNFKEQ. The TCR was taken from a woman between 40 and 50 years old in good health and CMV-seropositive. The sequenced sample was PBMCs. V is TRBV4-2 and J is TRBJ1-1; D possibly corresponds to TRBD1 (6 bases). The DNA of the CDR3 is TGTGCCAGCAGCCAAGGGGGGCGGTACACTGAAGCTTTCTTT. Amino acid sequence: CASSQGGRYTEAFF.